The source of this T cell receptor beta chain is a study of PD-1 blockade in classical Hodgkin lymphoma (dated by TCRdb to about 2020). Background for the entire study: Nivolumab dosing was 3 mg/kg intravenously every 2 weeks, continuing until either disease progression or unacceptable toxicity. A peripheral blood immune signature of response to PD-1 blockade in classical Hodgkin lymphoma was defined using TCR beta sequencing and CyTOF.

The sample's time point label, in plain terms: cycle 2 day 1 (C2D1) of nivolumab. All trial patients had relapsed after autologous stem cell transplantation, with cohorts A, B and C differing in prior brentuximab vedotin exposure. The trial cohort was composed of approximately 60 patients with relapsed/refractory classical Hodgkin lymphoma, for whom complete response, partial response or progressive disease was recorded as best overall response. Trial patients were treated with single-agent nivolumab in the multi-cohort phase II CheckMate 205 trial. An independent review committee assessed best overall response by applying the 2007 International Working Group response criteria. Trial PBMCs were obtained immediately prior to nivolumab initiation (C1D1) and on therapy at cycle 2 day 1 and cycle 4 day 1. Peripheral blood was collected in 8 mL Vacutainer Cell Preparation Tubes, from which PBMCs were isolated by centrifugation and then cryopreserved.

Results and caveats for the whole study, not just this receptor: Among trial patients, those achieving complete response had baseline diversity similar to that of newly diagnosed patients, while diversity was significantly lower in partial responders and progressors. Baseline TCR diversity was reported to be lower in newly diagnosed patients than in healthy donors, and even lower in relapsed/refractory patients. Lower diversity was seen in patients whose nivolumab began less than 1 year after ASCT, and these patients were left out of later analyses so that immune reconstitution would not confound the results. The study was restricted to a single clinical trial cohort, and the causes of repertoire differences, possibly disease activity or prior therapy, were left undefined. CD4+ but not CD8+ TCR diversity rose significantly by C4D1 (p=0.0027 vs p=0.16), most apparent in complete responders (p=0.02).

The Qiagen DNeasy kit was used to extract genomic DNA from unsorted PBMCs and from the negatively selected CD4+ and CD8+ fractions. TCR beta CDR3 regions were amplified by immunoSEQ multiplex PCR using primers annealing to V and J segments. A synthetic immune receptor repertoire was used to minimize amplification bias, and remaining bias was computationally removed after sequencing. The original methods were these. Repertoire diversity was quantified as the Shannon entropy index using custom Python scripts. Unsorted, CD4+ and CD8+ repertoires were examined separately, except in combined analyses, for which CD4+ and CD8+ sequences were merged in silico. A clone was considered expanded if an increase in frequency of at least 2-fold after treatment relative to C1D1 was found, and a pseudocount of 0.5 was applied to clones undetected at baseline. Clones with 0 or 1 copy at C1D1 were classified as singleton clones, and clones with 2 or more copies were classified as non-singleton clones. By matching protein sequences in sorted samples from the same patient, clones expanded in unsorted samples were annotated as CD4+, CD8+ or unknown. Wilcoxon tests were applied to paired samples to test diversity changes from C1D1 to C4D1. The clones in this table, taken by TCRdb from immuneACCESS, are in-frame only. Not every clone is retained; where verified, under half of the shortfall comes from an unresolved V gene, and the cause of the rest is unknown. The DNA was the basis for D and trimming; V, J and clone size are from that table. Recorded for this sample are roughly 28,000 clones; roughly 70% of them occurred a single time. Approximately 24% of the sample comes from the top ten.

For this clone: What antigen it recognizes has not been identified. No quality values exist for individual bases; no much larger clone is one base distant.

Taken from cysteine to phenylalanine, the CDR3 has 16 residues. The sequence is cut down to CDR3 DNA, 48 bases in frame from base 1. CDR1 is given as KGHSH and CDR2 as LQKENI, both from the germline V gene. V ends up 5 bases short and J 8 bases short, with an unmatched junction base count of 12. The sequence was obtained from a human donor with classical Hodgkin lymphoma. The V and J genes are TRBV18 and TRBJ2-4; the junction holds 10 bases that match TRBD1. The material sequenced was peripheral blood mononuclear cells (PBMCs), taken before the second cycle of nivolumab. Read as DNA, the sequence is TGTGCCAGCTCATCTGGAATCGGGACAGGGGTTGACATTCAGTACTTC. It is translated as CASSSGIGTGVDIQYF.